Below are 29 T cell receptor beta chains sequenced from a single sample in a study of cytomegalovirus exposure and HLA in healthy donors. The data were produced by immunoSEQ multiplex PCR, yet TCRdb's version contains in-frame clones alone and is incomplete. The sample lists a few hundred thousand clones, 88% occurring once. Source material: PBMCs. The receptors were sampled from a man under 40 in good health and CMV-seronegative.

The V gene is TRBV7-2, the J gene TRBJ2-1; TRBD1 is a possible D gene (6 bases). Germline V lookup: CDR1 SGHTA, CDR2 FQGNSA. CDR3 length: 17 amino acids. Trimming left V 5 bases short and J 6 bases short, with 23 bases between. CDR3 sequence: CASSLGFRGRPGNEQFF. For the CDR3, the DNA is TGTGCCAGCAGCCTCGGGTTCAGGGGACGACCTGGCAATGAGCAGTTCTTC.

The chain's CDR3 is CASSERGSSGANVLTF. As DNA, the CDR3 is TGTGCCAGCAGTGAAAGGGGGAGCTCTGGGGCCAACGTCCTGACTTTC. J is TRBJ2-6 and V is TRBV2, with D tentatively TRBD1 (6 bases). CDR3 length: 16 residues. V gave up 2 bases and J gave up 0 bases, with 8 bases separating them. CDR1 SNHLY and CDR2 FYNNEI come from the germline V gene.

CDR3 bases: TGTGCCAGCTCACCAGACTCCAGTTTCTCCTACGAGCAGTACTTC. Amino acids: CASSPDSSFSYEQYF. The V gene is TRBV18, the J gene TRBJ2-7; no clear D gene. The CDR3 sequence is 15 residues long. Germline V gene lookup returns CDR1 KGHSH and CDR2 LQKENI. Deletions cut 2 bases from V and 0 bases from J, with 11 bases between.

The chain uses TRBV12-5 and TRBJ2-7, with 7 bases that match TRBD1. CDR3 size: 13 residues. With 5 bases clipped from V and 2 bases from J, the junction kept 3 bases outside the gene matches. In germline, CDR1 is LGHNT, CDR2 FRNRAP. CDR3 sequence reads: CASGPGQAYEQYF. CDR3 nucleotides: TGTGCTAGTGGTCCCGGACAGGCCTACGAGCAGTACTTC. The complete variable domain, with remaining parts taken from reference TRBV12-5 and TRBJ2-7, reads DARVTQTPRHKVTEMGQEVTMRCQPILGHNTVFWYRQTMMQGLELLAYFRNRAPLDDSGMPKDRFSAEMPDATLATLKIQPSEPRDSAVYFCASGPGQAYEQYFGPGTRLTVT.

V and J are TRBV7-2 and TRBJ2-6; 13 nucleotides align to TRBD2. CDR1 SGHTA and CDR2 FQGNSA come from the germline V gene. The CDR3 totals 19 residues. The ends lost 3 bases at V and 0 bases at J; junction bases unmatched: 5. In nucleotides, the CDR3 is TGTGCCAGCAGCTTTCCGACTAGCGGGGGGTCCTCTGGGGCCAACGTCCTGACTTTC. Its protein product is CASSFPTSGGSSGANVLTF.

The chain employs TRBV13 and TRBJ2-5; TRBD2 is a possible D gene (6 bases). The CDR3 is 17 amino acids. Trimming left V 3 bases short and J 3 bases short, with 20 bases between. CDR1 and CDR2 (germline): PRHDT, FYEKMQ (reference sequence). Here the CDR3 DNA reads TGTGCCAGCAGCTTTATTGCCAGTACTCGACTAGAAGAGACCCAGTACTTC. It is translated as CASSFIASTRLEETQYF.

The genes are TRBV5-6 and TRBJ1-1; possible D gene TRBD1, 6 bases. The CDR3 totals 13 residues. Deletions cut 7 bases from V and 0 bases from J, with 10 bases between. Germline CDR1 SGHDT, CDR2 YYEEEE. The CDR3 reads CASGQSMNTEAFF. The CDR3 nucleotides read TGTGCCAGCGGACAGAGCATGAACACTGAAGCTTTCTTT.

The chain has TRBV15 and TRBJ1-2, with 7 bases matching TRBD1. Trimming removed 3 bases from V and 5 bases from J; junction bases left unmatched: 18. Germline CDR1 is LNHNV and CDR2 is YYDKDF (reference sequence). CDR3 size: 18 residues. The CDR3 spells CATSSEGSGGSQGYGYTF. The CDR3 DNA follows: TGTGCCACCAGCAGTGAGGGGTCAGGGGGATCCCAGGGGTATGGCTACACCTTC.

This clone was seen just once. The chain links TRBV14 to TRBJ2-1; TRBD2 aligns across 8 bases. After removal of 2 bases from V and 9 bases from J, the junction contained 9 bases not matched to a gene. The germline V gene has CDR1 SGHDN and CDR2 FVKESK. The CDR3 covers 15 residues. This CDR3 is CASSQQAGVASEQFF. DNA of the CDR3: TGTGCCAGCAGCCAACAAGCGGGGGTCGCAAGTGAGCAGTTCTTC.

CDR3 bases: TGCGCCAGCAGCTTGGAGTCTGCAGGGGATGGCTACACCTTC. Amino acid sequence: CASSLESAGDGYTF. The chain carries TRBV5-1 and TRBJ1-2; TRBD1 is a possible D gene (6 bases). CDR3 size: 14 residues. Trimming stripped 0 bases from V and 6 bases from J, with 12 bases between. Germline assignment: CDR1 SGHRS and CDR2 YFSETQ.

V is TRBV10-3 and J is TRBJ1-2, with 7 nucleotides matching TRBD1. Germline V gene lookup returns CDR1 ENHRY and CDR2 SYGVKD. J lost 1 base, V lost 6 bases, and 5 bases had no gene match. There are 14 residues in the CDR3. Here the CDR3 reads CAIRSNRGNYGYTF. The CDR3 nucleotides are TGTGCCATCAGATCCAACAGGGGTAACTATGGCTACACCTTC.

The chain recombines TRBV5-5 with TRBJ1-5; no reliable D call. V was clipped by 3 bases and J by 2 bases, with 9 bases between them. This CDR3 has 14 amino acids. Germline loops: CDR1 SGHKS, CDR2 YYEKEE (reference sequence). CDR3: CASSYSSGNQPQHF. As DNA, the CDR3 is TGTGCCAGCAGCTACAGTTCGGGCAATCAGCCCCAGCATTTT.

The chain combines TRBV7-2 with TRBJ2-3; 7 nucleotides align to TRBD2. Per the germline V gene, CDR1 is SGHTA and CDR2 is FQGNSA. The junction had 6 bases not matched to a gene; V was cut back by 6 bases and J by 0 bases. The CDR3 has 15 amino acids. The CDR3 spells CASRSPGLSTDTQYF. The CDR3 DNA is TGTGCCAGCAGATCTCCGGGACTAAGCACAGATACGCAGTATTTT.

V is TRBV6-6 and J is TRBJ1-2; 7 bases are a match to TRBD1. V was pared by 7 bases and J by 7 bases, with 12 bases of the junction left unmatched. Germline lookup yields CDR1 MNHNY and CDR2 SVGAGI (reference sequence). The CDR3 has 14 amino acids. The CDR3 DNA reads TGTGCCAGCATTGACAGCCCGACAGGGCTTGGCTACACCTTC. Protein sequence: CASIDSPTGLGYTF.

The chain recombines TRBV7-8 with TRBJ1-2; D is undetermined. Between the trimmed V and J ends, which lost 1 base and 0 bases, there was a span of 15 bases. In germline, CDR1 is SGHVS, CDR2 FQNEAQ. The CDR3 loop spans 17 amino acids. This CDR3 reads CASSLVAVASTNYGYTF. The CDR3 bases are TGTGCCAGCAGCTTAGTCGCGGTGGCATCGACTAACTATGGCTACACCTTC.

The chain recombines TRBV2 with TRBJ1-1; 7 nucleotides align to TRBD1. The CDR3 has 15 amino acids. V gave up 8 bases and J gave up 3 bases; unmatched junction bases: 12. Germline V CDR1 and CDR2: SNHLY, FYNNEI. This chain's CDR3 is CASCNLEGADTEAFF. CDR3 DNA sequence: TGTGCCAGCTGCAACTTGGAGGGGGCGGACACTGAAGCTTTCTTT.

V usage is TRBV21-1 and J usage is TRBJ1-5; the table gives TRBD1 as D, unverified against the DNA. TRBV21-1 is a known pseudogene. This CDR3 has 16 residues. CDR3 DNA sequence: TGTGCCAGCATCAAACAGGGCCCTTATTGCAATCAGCCCCAGCATTTT. Protein product: CASIKQGPYCNQPQHF.

The chain uses TRBV27 and TRBJ1-1; possible D gene TRBD1, 6 bases. Germline values: CDR1 MNHEY, CDR2 SMNVEV (reference sequence). V was shortened by 2 bases and J by 0 bases, with 13 bases between the two germline ends. The CDR3 loop spans 16 amino acids. The CDR3 DNA sequence: TGTGCCAGCAGTTTACGCCCAGGGGTTATGAACACTGAAGCTTTCTTT. As protein: CASSLRPGVMNTEAFF.

The chain combines TRBV29-1 with TRBJ2-1; 11 nucleotides agree with TRBD1. Losses at the gene ends were 1 base for V and 12 bases for J; bases not matched to a gene: 5. Germline CDR1 SQVTM, CDR2 ANQGSEA. This CDR3 region has 13 residues. In DNA, the CDR3 is TGCAGCGTTGAAGGGACAGGGGGCGCGTCGCAGTTCTTC. This gives the protein CSVEGTGGASQFF.

V gene TRBV6-6 combines with J gene TRBJ2-7, with 10 bases fitting TRBD2. V lost 7 bases, J lost 7 bases, and 4 bases stayed unmatched. This CDR3 has 12 amino acids. CDR1 is MNHNY, CDR2 SVGAGI, per germline (reference sequence). The CDR3 DNA reads TGTGCCAGCAAGCGGGGGGGCGGGGAGCAGTACTTC. Protein sequence: CASKRGGGEQYF.

The chain joins TRBV18 to TRBJ1-1, with no clear D. Germline V gives CDR1 KGHSH, CDR2 LQKENI. V was shortened by 6 bases and J by 10 bases, with 15 bases between the two germline ends. The CDR3 spans 12 residues. DNA for the CDR3: TGTGCCAGCTCCCCGGAGGGAGGCCGAGCTTTCTTT. This codes for CASSPEGGRAFF. Combining the CDR3 with reference TRBV18 and TRBJ1-1 gives the whole variable domain NAGVMQNPRHLVRRRGQEARLRCSPMKGHSHVYWYRQLPEEGLKFMVYLQKENIIDESGMPKERFSAEFPKEGPSILRIQQVVRGDSAAYFCASSPEGGRAFFGQGTRLTVV.

The J gene is TRBJ2-5, the V gene TRBV7-9, with 7 bases identical to TRBD2. The length of the CDR3 is 15 residues. Unmatched junction bases numbered 13, after V lost 7 bases and J lost 5 bases. Looked up from germline, CDR1 is SEHNR and CDR2 is FQNEAQ (reference sequence). The CDR3 loop is CASINGGGKRETQYF. The CDR3 DNA is TGTGCCAGCATCAACGGCGGGGGTAAACGGGAGACCCAGTACTTC.

The chain joins TRBV4-1 to TRBJ1-5; no clear D. There are 16 residues in the CDR3. Germline loops: CDR1 MGHRA, CDR2 YSYEKL. V was clipped by 1 base and J by 4 bases, with 14 bases between them. CDR3 region: CASSQGDIGYNQPQHF. CDR3 bases: TGCGCCAGCAGCCAAGGCGACATTGGATATAATCAGCCCCAGCATTTT.

The chain is built from TRBV10-1 and TRBJ2-7, with TRBD2 as a possible D gene (6 bases). CDR1 WNHNN and CDR2 SYGVQD come from the germline V gene (reference sequence). The V gene lost 0 bases and the J gene lost 6 bases, with 6 bases spanning the gap. The CDR3 has 12 residues. In nucleotides, the CDR3 is TGCGCCAGCAGTGAGTCGGGAGGCGAGCAGTACTTC. Translated, it gives CASSESGGEQYF.

The gene calls are TRBV15 and TRBJ2-3, with 7 bases matching TRBD2. CDR1 LNHNV and CDR2 YYDKDF come from the germline V gene (reference sequence). CDR3 length: 16 amino acids. V shed 0 bases and J 1 base; nucleotides not matched to a gene: 4. The CDR3, as DNA: TGTGCCACCAGCAGAGATATGGCGGGGGGCACAGATACGCAGTATTTT. It translates to CATSRDMAGGTDTQYF.

The chain is built from TRBV6-5 and TRBJ2-1; TRBD2 matches 7 bases. Germline CDR1 and CDR2: MNHEY and SVGAGI. There are 15 residues in the CDR3. V was clipped by 6 bases and J by 1 base; unmatched bases: 6. The DNA for the CDR3 is TGTGCCAGCAGCCCAGCTAGCGGATCCTACAATGAGCAGTTCTTC. It is translated as CASSPASGSYNEQFF.

The CDR3 region is CASSDRTRDEQYF. CDR3 bases: TGTGCCAGCAGTGACCGGACTAGGGACGAGCAGTACTTC. This chain links TRBV6-5 with TRBJ2-7; 7 nucleotides align to TRBD2. V trimming: 5 bases; J trimming: 5 bases; junction bases outside the gene matches: 6. The CDR3 length is 13 residues. Germline CDR1 and CDR2: MNHEY and SVGAGI.

This chain joins TRBV27 and TRBJ2-7; D might be TRBD2 (6 bases). Germline assignment: CDR1 MNHEY and CDR2 SMNVEV (reference sequence). The CDR3 contains 14 residues. V lost 7 bases, J lost 3 bases, and 16 bases lay in between. CDR3 in DNA: TGTGCCAGCAAGTGGGGGGATAGCGGCTACGAGCAGTACTTC. Residues: CASKWGDSGYEQYF.

The rearrangement uses TRBV6-5 and TRBJ2-1, with D tentatively TRBD1 (6 bases). Germline lookup yields CDR1 MNHEY and CDR2 SVGAGI. Trimming removed 6 bases from V and 5 bases from J, with 17 bases in between. The CDR3 loop spans 15 amino acids. Here the CDR3 DNA reads TGTGCCAGCAGCCGCGACAGGCATGCTGACAATGAGCAGTTCTTC. Protein: CASSRDRHADNEQFF.